Listed here are 24 T cell receptor beta chains from one sample, sequenced in a study of regulatory T cells in long-lasting Graves disease. The time point was: newly diagnosed GD, antithyroid drugs for less than 3 months. The TCR library was prepared using RNA isolated from PBMCs. Arm-PCR of CDR3 regions with iRepertoire HTBI primers generated TCR beta libraries. TCRdb recomputed calls from the multiplex PCR reads with MiXCR, one row per CDR3 protein. This sample carries more than 450,000 distinct CDR3 sequences, about a sixth of them seen once, and the ten largest clones take approximately 12%. This sample also belongs to another study, concerning T cells in Graves' hyperthyroidism and ophthalmopathy.

This material consisted of peripheral blood mononuclear cells (PBMCs), taken at new diagnosis, from a patient treated with antithyroid drugs. These receptors originate from a man aged 40-50 years with Graves disease.

This clonotype was seen many times. The chain joins TRBV4-1 to TRBJ2-2, with a possible D match to TRBD1 (6 bases). The CDR3 extends over 14 amino acids. Germline V CDR1 and CDR2: MGHRA, YSYEKL. Trimming removed 2 bases from V and 7 bases from J, with 11 bases in between. The CDR3 DNA reads TGCGCCAGCAGCCAACAACAGGGATTCGGGGAGCTGTTTTTT. It encodes CASSQQQGFGELFF.

The J gene is TRBJ1-5, the V gene TRBV28; perhaps TRBD1 as D (6 bases). The CDR3 has 15 residues. The V end lost 7 bases, the J end lost 3 bases, and 16 bases lay between the germline ends. The germline CDR1 and CDR2 sequences are MDHEN and SYDVKM. The CDR3 nucleotides are TGTGCCAGCAATCCCGCCGGGGGCCCCAATCAGCCCCAGCATTTT. Translated: CASNPAGGPNQPQHF.

This clonotype was observed a handful of times. The chain uses TRBV3-1 and TRBJ2-7, with a tentative D call TRBD1 (5 bases). The germline V and J ends were trimmed by 0 bases and 6 bases, with 21 bases remaining between them. This CDR3 is 17 amino acids long. Germline CDR1 is LGHDT and CDR2 is YNNKEL (reference sequence). CDR3 nucleotide sequence: TGTGCCAGCAGCCAAGATCAGGCGTTTTCAGGGTCTCGCGAGCAGTACTTC. This sequence encodes CASSQDQAFSGSREQYF.

Many counts were recorded for this clonotype. The chain recombines TRBV28 with TRBJ2-7; TRBD1 aligns across 8 bases. J gave up 3 bases and V 0 bases, and 4 bases lay outside the gene matches. The CDR3 is made up of 15 amino acids. Germline-derived CDR1 and CDR2 are MDHEN and SYDVKM. CDR3 sequence: CASSLWGRGLYEQYF. The CDR3 bases are TGTGCCAGCAGTTTATGGGGCAGGGGGCTCTACGAGCAGTACTTC.

This clonotype was recorded many times. The rearrangement joins TRBV28 to TRBJ2-7; unclear D gene. The germline V gene has CDR1 MDHEN and CDR2 SYDVKM. This CDR3 spans 14 amino acids. V was clipped by 4 bases and J by 2 bases, with 12 bases between them. CDR3 protein: CASSSYSVPYEQYF. In DNA, the CDR3 is TGTGCCAGCAGTTCCTATTCAGTCCCCTACGAGCAGTACTTC. Based on the CDR3 plus reference TRBV28 and TRBJ2-7, the full variable domain is DVKVTQSSRYLVKRTGEKVFLECVQDMDHENMFWYRQDPGLGLRLIYFSYDVKMKEKGDIPEGYSVSREKKERFSLILESASTNQTSMYLCASSSYSVPYEQYFGPGTRLTVT.

In its sample, this clonotype was seen many times. This chain links TRBV12-3 or TRBV12-4 with TRBJ2-2, with D unresolved. The V end lost 5 bases, the J end lost 5 bases, and 6 bases lay between the germline ends. This CDR3 has 12 amino acids. The CDR3 coding sequence is TGTGCCAGCAGTCCCCAGACCGGGGAGCTGTTTTTT. Translating it yields CASSPQTGELFF.

This clonotype was counted ten times or more. The genes are TRBV20-1 and TRBJ2-7, with 7 bases fitting TRBD1. Germline V lookup: CDR1 DFQATT, CDR2 SNEGSKA (reference sequence). V trimming: 0 bases; J trimming: 4 bases; junction bases outside the gene matches: 18. The CDR3 is 18 amino acids. In DNA form, the CDR3 reads TGCAGTGCTAGAGATCGAGGTGGCCGGACAGGTAGAACTTACGAGCAGTACTTC. Its translation is CSARDRGGRTGRTYEQYF.

V gene TRBV6-2 or TRBV6-3 combines with J gene TRBJ1-2; D gene unclear. This CDR3 region has 13 residues. Trimming removed 4 bases at V and 2 bases at J, with 8 bases between. Germline V gives CDR1 MNHEY, CDR2 SVGEGT. CDR3 sequence (DNA): TGTGCCAGCAGTTCGGGAGGGAACTATGGCTACACCTTC. It translates to CASSSGGNYGYTF.

This clonotype came up a few times. The chain recombines TRBV25-1 with TRBJ1-2; D remains unclear. This CDR3 comprises 15 residues. Germline V lookup: CDR1 MGHDK, CDR2 SYGVNS. V lost 3 bases, J lost 0 bases, and 11 bases lay in between. Written as DNA, the CDR3 is TGTGCCAGCAGTGATCAGGACGGATCTAACTATGGCTACACCTTC. Protein sequence: CASSDQDGSNYGYTF.

Many counts were recorded for this clonotype. The genes are TRBV2 and TRBJ2-3, with TRBD2 matching 8 bases. V dropped 3 bases and J dropped 3; count of bases not matched to a gene: 5. This CDR3 is built from 15 residues. In germline, CDR1 is SNHLY, CDR2 FYNNEI. The CDR3 DNA is TGTGCCAGCAGTGAGGACGGGAGGGTAACAGATACGCAGTATTTT. Protein sequence: CASSEDGRVTDTQYF.

Points on this clonotype: An end of the junction differs from the germline gene, which may be a read error. V usage is TRBV19 and J usage is TRBJ1-1, with a tentative D call TRBD1 (6 bases). Germline V gene lookup returns CDR1 LNHDA and CDR2 SQIVND (reference sequence). CDR3 length: 15 residues. CDR3 coding DNA: TGTGCCAGTGGGTCTGGGGGCAGAAAGAACACTGGAGCTTTCTTT. Translation: CASGSGGRKNTGAFF.

This clonotype was observed at least ten times. The chain joins TRBV12-3 or TRBV12-4 to TRBJ2-1; possibly TRBD1 for D (6 bases). CDR3 length: 18 residues. The V end lost 2 bases, the J end lost 0 bases, and 17 bases lay between the germline ends. CDR3 nucleotides: TGTGCCAGCAGTTTACAGGGGTCGACTTTGAGCTCCTACAATGAGCAGTTCTTC. This gives the protein CASSLQGSTLSSYNEQFF.

This clonotype was counted ten times or more. The chain is built from TRBV30 and TRBJ2-3; 8 bases are a match to TRBD2. The germline V gene encodes CDR1 GTSNPN and CDR2 SVGIG (reference sequence). This CDR3 comprises 15 residues. J was trimmed by 2 bases and V by 1 base; bases with no gene match: 5. CDR3 sequence: CAWSGISGNTDTQYF. DNA for the CDR3: TGTGCCTGGAGTGGAATTAGCGGGAACACAGATACGCAGTATTTT.

This clonotype was picked up many times. CDR3 region: CASSPFRGEQYF. CDR3 in DNA: TGTGCCAGCAGTCCCTTCCGCGGGGAGCAGTACTTC. The V and J genes are TRBV27 and TRBJ2-7; maybe TRBD2 (5 bases). The germline V gene encodes CDR1 MNHEY and CDR2 SMNVEV (reference sequence). CDR3 length: 12 amino acids. Trimming shortened V by 5 bases and J by 7 bases, and 12 bases separated the two germline ends.

V and J are TRBV5-1 and TRBJ2-3; 7 nucleotides match TRBD1. The germline CDR1 and CDR2 sequences are SGHRS and YFSETQ. The length of the CDR3 is 16 residues. Trimming at V came to 3 bases and at J to 5 bases, leaving 12 bases not matched to a gene. The CDR3 DNA reads TGCGCCAGCAGCTATACACCGGGACAGAACAGAGATACGCAGTATTTT. It yields the protein CASSYTPGQNRDTQYF.

The rearrangement joins TRBV27 to TRBJ1-2, with D unresolved. V was clipped by 3 bases and J by 5 bases, with 16 bases between them. The CDR3 loop spans 15 amino acids. Germline-derived CDR1 and CDR2 are MNHEY and SMNVEV (reference sequence). The CDR3 protein is CASSFGPLDPYGYTF. CDR3 DNA sequence: TGTGCCAGCAGTTTCGGGCCGCTAGACCCATATGGCTACACCTTC.

In this sample, this clonotype turned up many times. The chain couples TRBV27 to TRBJ2-5, with 9 bases fitting TRBD1. CDR3 size: 13 residues. Germline-derived CDR1 and CDR2 are MNHEY and SMNVEV (reference sequence). Germline trimming cut 10 bases from V and 4 bases from J; bases unmatched to any gene: 7. DNA of the CDR3: TGTGCCACCGGACAGGGGATTCTAGAGACCCAGTACTTC. The encoded protein is CATGQGILETQYF.

There are a few counts of this clonotype. This chain uses TRBV6-1 with TRBJ1-2; TRBD1 is a possible D gene (5 bases). This CDR3 spans 14 amino acids. V was trimmed by 2 bases and J by 8 bases, leaving 15 bases between them. Germline V lookup: CDR1 MNHNS, CDR2 SASEGT. The chain's CDR3 is CASSEPPGPRGYTF. DNA of the CDR3: TGTGCCAGCAGTGAACCACCGGGGCCCCGCGGCTACACCTTC.

This clonotype has a count of ten or more. This chain joins TRBV7-6 and TRBJ2-7, with TRBD2 matching over 8 bases. The CDR3 covers 17 residues. Losses at the gene ends were 1 base for V and 7 bases for J; bases not matched to a gene: 15. Per the germline V gene, CDR1 is SGHVS and CDR2 is FNYEAQ. CDR3 protein: CASSLEGVIAGMGEQYF. CDR3 nucleotides: TGTGCCAGCAGCTTAGAAGGAGTAATAGCGGGAATGGGAGAGCAGTACTTC.

This clonotype came up many times. J is TRBJ1-5 and V is TRBV28; a weak D match, TRBD1 (5 bases). CDR3 length equals 16 residues. The ends were cut back, 2 bases at V and 1 base at J, with 12 bases in the middle. The germline V gene encodes CDR1 MDHEN and CDR2 SYDVKM. Here the CDR3 reads CASSLHRGASNQPQHF. CDR3 nucleotides: TGTGCCAGCAGTTTACATAGGGGCGCGAGCAATCAGCCCCAGCATTTT. The full variable domain, with the rest looked up from reference TRBV28 and TRBJ1-5, is DVKVTQSSRYLVKRTGEKVFLECVQDMDHENMFWYRQDPGLGLRLIYFSYDVKMKEKGDIPEGYSVSREKKERFSLILESASTNQTSMYLCASSLHRGASNQPQHFGDGTRLSIL.

This clonotype has a count of ten or more. The genes are TRBV18 and TRBJ2-1; 7 nucleotides agree with TRBD1. The end of the DNA fits TRBJ2-5 better, so the J call may be wrong. CDR3 length: 15 amino acids. The V gene's germline CDR1 is KGHSH and CDR2 LQKENI. Here the CDR3 DNA reads TGTGCCAGCTCACCTCGACAGGGTGCCCAAGAGACCCAGTACTTC. Translated: CASSPRQGAQETQYF.

This clonotype was observed a few times. The chain joins TRBV29-1 to TRBJ1-2; tentative D call: TRBD1 (5 bases). Germline values: CDR1 SQVTM, CDR2 ANQGSEA. The V end was cut by 7 bases, the J end by 2 bases, with 14 bases between. This CDR3 is built from 13 residues. CDR3 region: CSAEEAGNYGYTF. CDR3 nucleotide sequence: TGCAGCGCCGAAGAGGCAGGGAACTATGGCTACACCTTC.

The rearrangement joins TRBV6-2 or TRBV6-3 to TRBJ2-1; D gene ambiguous. V lost 8 bases, J lost 4 bases, and 21 bases lay in between. Germline V gives CDR1 MNHEY, CDR2 SVGEGT. The CDR3 contains 16 residues. DNA of the CDR3: TGTGCCAGCTCCTCTTTCTCGGTCGGTTTGTACAATGAGCAGTTCTTC. This sequence encodes CASSSFSVGLYNEQFF.

The rearrangement uses TRBV29-1 and TRBJ2-2; no definite D call. The CDR3 has 15 amino acids. Trimming cost V 0 bases and J 6 bases, with 14 bases left between them. CDR1 is SQVTM and CDR2 is ANQGSEA in the germline V gene. The CDR3 DNA reads as TGCAGCGTTGAAGATTCAGGAAGAAGTGCCGGGGAGCTGTTTTTT. Its protein is CSVEDSGRSAGELFF.